The rows below give T cell receptor beta chains drawn from one sample of a study of HIV-infected children after antiretroviral therapy interruption. Each CDR3 protein gets one entry after TCRdb re-called the 3' RACE reads with MiXCR. Of more than 75,000 distinct CDR3 sequences listed, 5.5% to 8.5% were seen once; the top ten hold 0.9% to 1.3%. The sequencing used CD45RA+ CD4+ T cells from PBMCs, pooled from several time points, collected from a donor given antiretroviral therapy, either interrupted or continuous. All receptors come from a pool of human donors with HIV. The CDR3 runs from the conserved cysteine through the conserved F or W. Each record gives: clone size, V gene, D gene, J gene, CDR3 DNA, CDR3 protein. A D gene is named only where the DNA matches it firmly. Expanded clones are given a class, and other clones once, few, many or no size at all.

size: many; V: TRBV11-3; D: TRBD1; J: TRBJ1-1; DNA: TGTGCCAGCAGCTTAGAAGGCAGGGGGTGGACTGAAGCTTTCTTT; CDR3: CASSLEGRGWTEAFF
size: many; V: TRBV4-1; D: NA; J: TRBJ2-3; DNA: TGCGCCAGCAGCCAAGAGGTGATCACAGATACGCAGTATTTT; CDR3: CASSQEVITDTQYF
size: few; V: TRBV11-3; D: TRBD1; J: TRBJ1-6; DNA: TGTGCCAGCAGCGCCGGACAGGGAAATTCACCCCTCCACTTT; CDR3: CASSAGQGNSPLHF
size: many; V: TRBV5-1; D: NA; J: TRBJ1-4; DNA: TGCGCCAGCAGCTCGGCAGGGAGCGAAAAACTGTTTTTT; CDR3: CASSSAGSEKLFF
size: many; V: TRBV3-1; D: TRBD1; J: TRBJ1-6; DNA: TGTGCCAGCAGCCAAGGGACAGGCAATTCACCCCTCCACTTT; CDR3: CASSQGTGNSPLHF
size: few; V: TRBV19; D: NA; J: TRBJ1-5; DNA: TGTGCCAGTAGTATAGACAGGGGAGGCAATCAGCCCCAGCATTTT; CDR3: CASSIDRGGNQPQHF
size: many; V: TRBV7-2; D: TRBD1; J: TRBJ1-5; DNA: TGTGCCAGCAGCTTAGATGGACAGGGGGACGGTCAGCCCCAGCATTTT; CDR3: CASSLDGQGDGQPQHF
size: few; V: TRBV5-1; D: TRBD2; J: TRBJ2-3; DNA: TGCGCCAGCAGCTTTGAGCGGGGGATCACAGATACGCAGTATTTT; CDR3: CASSFERGITDTQYF
size: many; V: TRBV20-1; D: TRBD2; J: TRBJ2-5; DNA: TGCAGTGCTAGGGGACTAGCGATGCAAGAGACCCAGTACTTC; CDR3: CSARGLAMQETQYF
size: few; V: TRBV23-1; D: TRBD2; J: TRBJ2-5; DNA: TGCGCCAGCAGTCAATCTGCGGGGGGGCGAGTAGAGACCCAGTACTTC; CDR3: CASSQSAGGRVETQYF
size: many; V: TRBV30; D: NA; J: TRBJ2-6; DNA: TGTGCCTATAATACAGCGGAGGGGGCCAACGTCCTGACTTTC; CDR3: CAYNTAEGANVLTF
size: many; V: TRBV19; D: NA; J: TRBJ2-1; DNA: TGTGCCAGTAGTATAGATCCCGTTGATGAGCAGTTCTTC; CDR3: CASSIDPVDEQFF
size: many; V: TRBV7-2; D: NA; J: TRBJ1-1; DNA: TGTGCCAGCAGCTTAGCAGGGTCGAACACTGAAGCTTTCTTT; CDR3: CASSLAGSNTEAFF
size: NA; V: TRBV28; D: TRBD2; J: TRBJ2-3; DNA: TGTGCCAGCGGGAGTTGGGCGGGGGGTGAGACAGATACGCAGTATTTT; CDR3: CASGSWAGGETDTQYF
size: NA; V: TRBV2; D: NA; J: TRBJ2-1; DNA: TGTGCCTATAGCTCCTACAATGAGCAGTTCTTC; CDR3: CAYSSYNEQFF
size: many; V: TRBV6-1; D: NA; J: TRBJ2-7; DNA: TGTGCCAGCAGTGAAGGGGACAGAAATCCCCGGGGGAAGCAGTACTTC; CDR3: CASSEGDRNPRGKQYF
size: NA; V: TRBV29-1; D: NA; J: TRBJ2-3; DNA: TGCAGCGTTGAAGCGGGGGTCACAGATACGCAGTATTTT; CDR3: CSVEAGVTDTQYF
size: many; V: TRBV18; D: NA; J: TRBJ2-2; DNA: TGTGCCAGCTCACCACAGTTCGGACGGTCCACCGGGGAGCTGTTTTTT; CDR3: CASSPQFGRSTGELFF